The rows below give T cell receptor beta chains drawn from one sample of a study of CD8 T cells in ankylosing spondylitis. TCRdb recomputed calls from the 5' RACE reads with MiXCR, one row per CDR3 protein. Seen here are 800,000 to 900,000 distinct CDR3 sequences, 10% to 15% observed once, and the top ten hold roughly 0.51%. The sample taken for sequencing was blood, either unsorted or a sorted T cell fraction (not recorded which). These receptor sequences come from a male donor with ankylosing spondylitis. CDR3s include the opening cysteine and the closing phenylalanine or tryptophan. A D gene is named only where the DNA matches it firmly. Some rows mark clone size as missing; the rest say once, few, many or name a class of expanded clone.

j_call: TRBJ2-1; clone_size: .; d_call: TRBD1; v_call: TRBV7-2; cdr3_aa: CASTYRGPNNEQFF; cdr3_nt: TGTGCCAGCACCTACAGGGGGCCAAACAATGAGCAGTTCTTC
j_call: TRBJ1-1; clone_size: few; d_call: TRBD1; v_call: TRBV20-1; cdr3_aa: CSATRQGEQVFF; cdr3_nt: TGCAGTGCTACCAGACAGGGGGAGCAGGTTTTCTTT
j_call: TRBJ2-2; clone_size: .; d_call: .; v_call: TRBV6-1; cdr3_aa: CASSRTVSTGELFF; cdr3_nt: TGTGCCAGCAGTCGGACGGTCTCGACCGGGGAGCTGTTTTTT
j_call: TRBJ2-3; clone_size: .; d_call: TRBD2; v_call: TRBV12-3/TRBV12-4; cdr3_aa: CASSPGTSSMTDTQYF; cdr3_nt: TGTGCCAGCAGTCCCGGGACTAGCAGTATGACAGATACGCAGTATTTT
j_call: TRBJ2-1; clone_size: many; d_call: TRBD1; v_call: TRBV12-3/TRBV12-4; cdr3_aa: CASSSSWDSLNEQFF; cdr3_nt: TGTGCCAGCAGTTCGAGCTGGGACAGCCTAAATGAGCAGTTCTTC
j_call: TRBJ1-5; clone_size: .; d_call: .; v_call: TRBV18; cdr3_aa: CASSPGEDQPQHF; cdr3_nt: TGTGCCAGCTCACCCGGGGAAGATCAGCCCCAGCATTTT
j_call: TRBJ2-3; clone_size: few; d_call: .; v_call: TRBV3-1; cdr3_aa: CASSSTGETQYF; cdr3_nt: TGTGCCAGCAGCTCGACAGGAGAAACGCAGTATTTT
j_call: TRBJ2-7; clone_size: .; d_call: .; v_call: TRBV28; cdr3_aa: CASSLSRGTSRSEQYF; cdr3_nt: TGTGCCAGCAGTTTATCCCGGGGGACCTCACGAAGCGAGCAGTACTTC
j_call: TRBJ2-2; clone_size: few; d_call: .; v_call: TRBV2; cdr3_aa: CASRKDRSNTGELFF; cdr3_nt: TGTGCCAGCAGGAAGGACCGATCGAACACCGGGGAGCTGTTTTTT
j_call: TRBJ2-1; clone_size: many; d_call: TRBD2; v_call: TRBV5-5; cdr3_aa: CASSSLRLAEGDEQFF; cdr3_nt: TGTGCCAGCAGCTCGCTTAGACTAGCGGAGGGGGATGAGCAGTTCTTC